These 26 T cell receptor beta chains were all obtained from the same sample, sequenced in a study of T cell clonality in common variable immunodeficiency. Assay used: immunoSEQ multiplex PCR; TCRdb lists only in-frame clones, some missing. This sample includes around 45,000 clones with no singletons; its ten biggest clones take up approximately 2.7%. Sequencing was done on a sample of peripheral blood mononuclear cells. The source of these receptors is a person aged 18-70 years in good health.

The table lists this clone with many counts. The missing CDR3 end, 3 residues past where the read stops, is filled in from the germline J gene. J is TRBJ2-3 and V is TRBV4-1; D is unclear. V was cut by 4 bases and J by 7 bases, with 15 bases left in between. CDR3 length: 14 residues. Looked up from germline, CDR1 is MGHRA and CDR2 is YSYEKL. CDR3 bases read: TGCGCCAGCAGCCCTCAAAAGGCCTTATATACG. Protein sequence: CASSPQKALYT. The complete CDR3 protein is CASSPQKALYTQYF.

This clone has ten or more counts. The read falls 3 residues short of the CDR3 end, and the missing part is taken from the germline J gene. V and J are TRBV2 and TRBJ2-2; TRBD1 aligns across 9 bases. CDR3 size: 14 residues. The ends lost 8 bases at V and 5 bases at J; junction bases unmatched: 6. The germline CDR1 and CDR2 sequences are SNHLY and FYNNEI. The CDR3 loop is CASSGTGSTGELFF. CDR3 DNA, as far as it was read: TGTGCCAGCTCCGGGACAGGGTCGACCGGGGAG. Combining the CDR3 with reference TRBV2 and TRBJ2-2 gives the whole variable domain EPEVTQTPSHQVTQMGQEVILRCVPISNHLYFYWYRQILGQKVEFLVSFYNNEISEKSEIFDDQFSVERPDGSNFTLKIRSTKLEDSAMYFCASSGTGSTGELFFGEGSRLTVL.

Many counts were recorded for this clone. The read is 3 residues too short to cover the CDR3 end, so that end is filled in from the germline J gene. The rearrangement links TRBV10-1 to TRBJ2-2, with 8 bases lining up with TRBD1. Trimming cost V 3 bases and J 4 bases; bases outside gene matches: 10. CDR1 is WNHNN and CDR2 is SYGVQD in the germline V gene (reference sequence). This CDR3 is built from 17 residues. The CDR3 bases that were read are TGCGCCAGCAGTGACCCAGCAGGGACAGGTCCCACCGGGGAG. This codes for CASSDPAGTGPTGE. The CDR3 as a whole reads CASSDPAGTGPTGELFF.

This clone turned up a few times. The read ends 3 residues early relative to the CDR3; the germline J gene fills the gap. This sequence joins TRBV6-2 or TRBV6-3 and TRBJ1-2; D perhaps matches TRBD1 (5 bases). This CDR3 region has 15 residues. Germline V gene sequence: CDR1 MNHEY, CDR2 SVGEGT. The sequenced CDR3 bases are TGTGCCAGCAGTGCGCTAGCGGGGGGGTACAATGAC. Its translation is CASSALAGGYND. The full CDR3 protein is CASSALAGGYNDYTF.

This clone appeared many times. CDR3 DNA, as far as it was read: TGTGCCTGGATAACAGGGGGCAGAGGGGGC. It translates to CAWITGGRGG. The entire CDR3 is CAWITGGRGGYTF. The V gene is TRBV30, the J gene TRBJ1-2; 9 nucleotides match TRBD1. The missing CDR3 end, 3 residues past where the read stops, is filled in from the germline J gene. Germline CDR1 reads GTSNPN; CDR2 reads SVGIG (reference sequence). The CDR3 runs 13 residues.

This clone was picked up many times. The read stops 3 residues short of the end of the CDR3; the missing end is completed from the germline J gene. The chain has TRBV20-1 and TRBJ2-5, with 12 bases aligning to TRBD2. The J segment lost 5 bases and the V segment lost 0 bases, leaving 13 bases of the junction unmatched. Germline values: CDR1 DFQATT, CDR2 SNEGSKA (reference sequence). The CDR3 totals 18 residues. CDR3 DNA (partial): TGCAGTGCTAGAGATTTGGCTAGCGGGAGGGCCAGAGGGGAGACC. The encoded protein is CSARDLASGRARGET. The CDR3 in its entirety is CSARDLASGRARGETQYF.

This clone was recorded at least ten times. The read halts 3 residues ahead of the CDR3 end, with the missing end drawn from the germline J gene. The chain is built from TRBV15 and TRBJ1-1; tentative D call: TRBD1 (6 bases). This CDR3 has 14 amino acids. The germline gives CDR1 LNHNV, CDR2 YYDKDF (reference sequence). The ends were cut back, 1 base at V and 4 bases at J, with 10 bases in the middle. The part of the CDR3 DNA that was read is TGTGCCACCAGCAGAGTGAAGGACAGCACTGAA. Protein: CATSRVKDSTE. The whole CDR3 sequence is CATSRVKDSTEAFF.

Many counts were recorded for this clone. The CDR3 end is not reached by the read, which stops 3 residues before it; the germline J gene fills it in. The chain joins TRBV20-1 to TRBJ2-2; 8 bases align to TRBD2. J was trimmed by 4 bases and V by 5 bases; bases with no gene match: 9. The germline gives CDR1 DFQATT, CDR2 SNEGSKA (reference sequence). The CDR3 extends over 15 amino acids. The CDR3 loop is CSAPSLAEPTGELFF. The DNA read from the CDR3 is TGCAGTGCTCCTTCACTAGCGGAGCCCACCGGGGAG.

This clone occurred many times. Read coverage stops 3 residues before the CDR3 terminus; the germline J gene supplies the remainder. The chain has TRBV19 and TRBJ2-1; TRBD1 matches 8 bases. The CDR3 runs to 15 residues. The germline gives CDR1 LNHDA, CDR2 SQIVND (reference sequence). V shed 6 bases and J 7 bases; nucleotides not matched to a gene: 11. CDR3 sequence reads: CASRDRVSSTNEQFF. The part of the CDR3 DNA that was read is TGTGCCAGTAGGGACAGGGTATCATCTACAAATGAG.

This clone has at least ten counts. CDR3 region: CASSPRLDGENEQFF. The covered CDR3 bases are TGCGCCAGCAGCCCCCGACTAGATGGGGAAAATGAG. The chain joins TRBV5-1 to TRBJ2-1; a possible D gene is TRBD2 (6 bases). The read ends 3 residues shy of where the CDR3 ends; the end is completed using the germline J gene. Per germline, CDR1 SGHRS and CDR2 YFSETQ. Trimming took 4 bases from V and 7 from J, leaving 18 bases between them. The length of the CDR3 is 15 residues.

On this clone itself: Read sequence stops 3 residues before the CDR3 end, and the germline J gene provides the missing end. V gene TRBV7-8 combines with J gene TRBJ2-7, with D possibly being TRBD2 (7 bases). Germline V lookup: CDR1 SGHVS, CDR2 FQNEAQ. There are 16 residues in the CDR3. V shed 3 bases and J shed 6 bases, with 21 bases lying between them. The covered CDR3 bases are TGTGCCAGCAGCTTGGGGGGGGCTAGAGCCACCGGCGAG. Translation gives CASSLGGARATGE. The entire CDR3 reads CASSLGGARATGEQYF.

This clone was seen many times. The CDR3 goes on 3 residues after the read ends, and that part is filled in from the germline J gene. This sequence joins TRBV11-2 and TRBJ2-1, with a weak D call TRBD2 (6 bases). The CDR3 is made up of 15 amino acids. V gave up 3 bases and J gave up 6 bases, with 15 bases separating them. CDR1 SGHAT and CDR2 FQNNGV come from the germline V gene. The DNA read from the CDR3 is TGTGCCAGCAGCTTCGGGGGTCCAGCGGCCAATGAG. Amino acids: CASSFGGPAANE. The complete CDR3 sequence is CASSFGGPAANEQFF.

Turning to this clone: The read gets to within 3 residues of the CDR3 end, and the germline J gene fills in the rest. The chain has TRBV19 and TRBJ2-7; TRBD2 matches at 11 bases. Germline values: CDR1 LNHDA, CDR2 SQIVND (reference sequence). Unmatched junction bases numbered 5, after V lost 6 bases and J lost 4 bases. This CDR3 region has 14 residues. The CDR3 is CASSQGLAAYEQYF. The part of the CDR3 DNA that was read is TGTGCCAGTAGCCAGGGACTAGCGGCATACGAG.

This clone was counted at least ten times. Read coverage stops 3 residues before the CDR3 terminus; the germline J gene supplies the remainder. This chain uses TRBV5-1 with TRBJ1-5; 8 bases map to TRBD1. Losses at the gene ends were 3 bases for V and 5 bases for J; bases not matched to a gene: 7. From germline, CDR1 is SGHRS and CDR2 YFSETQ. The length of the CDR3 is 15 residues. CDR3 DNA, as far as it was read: TGCGCCAGCAGCTGGACAGGGATGAAAGATCAGCCC. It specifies CASSWTGMKDQP. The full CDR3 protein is CASSWTGMKDQPQHF.

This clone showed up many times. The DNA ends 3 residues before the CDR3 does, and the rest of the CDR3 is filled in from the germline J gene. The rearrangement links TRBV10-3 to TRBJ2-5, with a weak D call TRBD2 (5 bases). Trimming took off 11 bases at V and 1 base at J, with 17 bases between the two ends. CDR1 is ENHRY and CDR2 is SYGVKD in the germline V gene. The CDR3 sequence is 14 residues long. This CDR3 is CAARGGETQETQYF. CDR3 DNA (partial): TGTGCCGCCCGGGGTGGGGAGACCCAAGAGACC.

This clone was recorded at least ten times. The covered CDR3 bases are TGCGCCAGCAGCGCCCAGGGAGCGGGAGCGCAAGATACG. Amino acids: CASSAQGAGAQDT. The whole CDR3 reads CASSAQGAGAQDTQYF. V and J are TRBV5-1 and TRBJ2-3; 8 bases align to TRBD2. The read ends 3 residues early relative to the CDR3; the germline J gene fills the gap. The CDR3 runs to 16 residues. Germline V gene data show CDR1 as SGHRS and CDR2 as YFSETQ. V gave up 4 bases and J gave up 5 bases; unmatched junction bases: 12.

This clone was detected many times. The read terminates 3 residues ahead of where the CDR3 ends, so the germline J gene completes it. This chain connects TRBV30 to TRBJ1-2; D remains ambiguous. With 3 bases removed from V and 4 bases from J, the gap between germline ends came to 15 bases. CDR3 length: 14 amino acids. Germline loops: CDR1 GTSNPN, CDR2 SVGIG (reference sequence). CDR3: CAWRKLTESYGYTF. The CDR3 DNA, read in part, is TGTGCCTGGAGGAAGCTTACAGAATCCTATGGC.

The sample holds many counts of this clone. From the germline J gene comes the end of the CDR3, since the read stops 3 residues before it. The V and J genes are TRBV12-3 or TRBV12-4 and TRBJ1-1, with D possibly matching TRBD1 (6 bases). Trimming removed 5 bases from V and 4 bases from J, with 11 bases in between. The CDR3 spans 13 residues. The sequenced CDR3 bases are TGTGCCAGCAGTCTTTGGGGGCTCACTGAA. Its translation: CASSLWGLTE. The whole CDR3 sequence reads CASSLWGLTEAFF.

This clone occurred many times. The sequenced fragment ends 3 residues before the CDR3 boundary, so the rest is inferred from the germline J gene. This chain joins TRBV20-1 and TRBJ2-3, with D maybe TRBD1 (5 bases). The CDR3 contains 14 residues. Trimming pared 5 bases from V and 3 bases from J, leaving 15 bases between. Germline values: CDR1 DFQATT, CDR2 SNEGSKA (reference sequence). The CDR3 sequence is CSAVQDQRTDTQYF. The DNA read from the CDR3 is TGCAGTGCTGTACAGGACCAACGTACAGATACG.

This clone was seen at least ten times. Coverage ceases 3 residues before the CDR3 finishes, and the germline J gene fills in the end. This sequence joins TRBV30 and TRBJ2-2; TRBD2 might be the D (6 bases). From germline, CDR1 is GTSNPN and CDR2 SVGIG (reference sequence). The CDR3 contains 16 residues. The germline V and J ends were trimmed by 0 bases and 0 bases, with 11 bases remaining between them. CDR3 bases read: TGTGCCTGGAGTGTACTAGCTGTGGCGAACACCGGGGAG. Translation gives CAWSVLAVANTGE. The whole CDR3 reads CAWSVLAVANTGELFF. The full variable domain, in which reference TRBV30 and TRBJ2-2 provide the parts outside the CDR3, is SQTIHQWPATLVQPVGSPLSLECTVEGTSNPNLYWYRQAAGRGLQLLFYSVGIGQISSEVPQNLSASRPQDRQFILSSKKLLLSDSGFYLCAWSVLAVANTGELFFGEGSRLTVL.

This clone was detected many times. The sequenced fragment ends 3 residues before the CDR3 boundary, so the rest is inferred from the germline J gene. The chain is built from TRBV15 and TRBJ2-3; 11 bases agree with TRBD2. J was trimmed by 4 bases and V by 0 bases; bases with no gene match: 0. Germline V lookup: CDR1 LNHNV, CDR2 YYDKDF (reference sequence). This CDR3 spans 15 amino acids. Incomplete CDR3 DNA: TGTGCCACCAGCAGAGATAGCGGGGGGGCAGATACG. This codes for CATSRDSGGADT. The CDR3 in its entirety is CATSRDSGGADTQYF. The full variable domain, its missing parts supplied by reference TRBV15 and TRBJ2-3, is DAMVIQNPRYQVTQFGKPVTLSCSQTLNHNVMYWYQQKSSQAPKLLFHYYDKDFNNEADTPDNFQSRRPNTSFCFLDIRSPGLGDTAMYLCATSRDSGGADTQYFGPGTRLTVL.

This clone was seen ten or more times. The CDR3 region is CASSSEQGTLNTEAFF. The DNA read from the CDR3 is TGTGCCAGCAGTTCCGAACAGGGGACGTTGAACACTGAA. V and J are TRBV28 and TRBJ1-1; 7 nucleotides align to TRBD1. The read gets to within 3 residues of the CDR3 end, and the germline J gene fills in the rest. The CDR3 length is 16 residues. Germline CDR1 and CDR2: MDHEN and SYDVKM. Trimming took 4 bases from V and 0 from J; bases not matched to a gene: 8.

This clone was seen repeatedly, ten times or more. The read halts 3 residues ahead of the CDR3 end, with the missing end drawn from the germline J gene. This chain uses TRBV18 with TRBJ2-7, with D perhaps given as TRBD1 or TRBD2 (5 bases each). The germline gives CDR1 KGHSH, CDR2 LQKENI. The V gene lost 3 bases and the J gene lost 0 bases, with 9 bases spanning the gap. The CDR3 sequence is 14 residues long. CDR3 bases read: TGTGCCAGCTCACCGGCAGGGAGCTCCTACGAG. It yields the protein CASSPAGSSYE. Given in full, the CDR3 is CASSPAGSSYEQYF.

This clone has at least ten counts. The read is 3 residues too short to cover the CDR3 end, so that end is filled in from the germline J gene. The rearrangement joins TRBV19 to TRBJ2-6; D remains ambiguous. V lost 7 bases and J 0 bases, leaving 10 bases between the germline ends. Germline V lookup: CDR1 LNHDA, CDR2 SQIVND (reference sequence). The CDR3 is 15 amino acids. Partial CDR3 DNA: TGTGCCAGTAACCCCGGTAACTCTGGGGCCAACGTC. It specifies CASNPGNSGANV. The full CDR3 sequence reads CASNPGNSGANVLTF.

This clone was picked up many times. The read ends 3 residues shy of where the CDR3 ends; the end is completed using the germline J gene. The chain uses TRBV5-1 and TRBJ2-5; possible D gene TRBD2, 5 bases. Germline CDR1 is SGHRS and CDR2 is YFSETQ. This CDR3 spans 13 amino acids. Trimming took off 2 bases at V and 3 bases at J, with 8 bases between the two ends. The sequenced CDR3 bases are TGCGCCAGCAGCTTATCCGGGGAAGAGACC. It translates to CASSLSGEET. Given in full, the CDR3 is CASSLSGEETQYF.

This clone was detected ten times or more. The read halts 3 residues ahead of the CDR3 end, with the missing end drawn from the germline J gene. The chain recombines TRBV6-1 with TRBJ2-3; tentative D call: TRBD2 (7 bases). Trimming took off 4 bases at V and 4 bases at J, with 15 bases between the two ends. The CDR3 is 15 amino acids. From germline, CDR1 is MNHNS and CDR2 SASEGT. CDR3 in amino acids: CASSGGGHRADTQYF. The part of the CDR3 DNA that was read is TGTGCCAGCAGTGGGGGGGGGCACAGAGCAGATACG.